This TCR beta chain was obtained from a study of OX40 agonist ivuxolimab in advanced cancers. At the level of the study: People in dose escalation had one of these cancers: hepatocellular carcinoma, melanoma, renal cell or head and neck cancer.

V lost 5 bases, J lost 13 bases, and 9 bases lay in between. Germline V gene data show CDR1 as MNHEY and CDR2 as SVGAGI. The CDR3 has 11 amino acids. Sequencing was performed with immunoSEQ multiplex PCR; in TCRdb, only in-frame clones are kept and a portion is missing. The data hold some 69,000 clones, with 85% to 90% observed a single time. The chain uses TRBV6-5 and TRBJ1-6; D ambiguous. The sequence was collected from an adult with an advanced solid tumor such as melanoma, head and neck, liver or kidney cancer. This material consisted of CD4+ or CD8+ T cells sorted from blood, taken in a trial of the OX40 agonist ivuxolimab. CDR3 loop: CASSEYTPLHF. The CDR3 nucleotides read TGTGCCAGCAGTGAATATACTCCCCTCCACTTT.